This entry lists 3 T cell receptor beta chains sequenced from one sample in a study of blood T cell repertoires in COVID-19. TCRdb's table, derived via immunoSEQ multiplex PCR, lists solely in-frame clones and lacks some. The top ten clones hold roughly 2% of a sample with 290,000 or so clones, roughly 87% of them seen once. The sample consisted of peripheral blood. Receptors originate from a man aged 18 to 29 with active or convalescent COVID-19.

The chain links TRBV10-3 to TRBJ2-1, with 9 bases that match TRBD2. The junction had 7 bases not matched to a gene; V was cut back by 5 bases and J by 2 bases. Germline V gene data show CDR1 as ENHRY and CDR2 as SYGVKD. This CDR3 is 16 amino acids long. CDR3 sequence: CAISRLAGRTYNEQFF. DNA for the CDR3: TGTGCCATCAGTAGGCTAGCGGGGAGAACCTACAATGAGCAGTTCTTC.

The rearrangement uses TRBV28 and TRBJ1-4, with D perhaps matching TRBD1 (6 bases). The CDR3 consists of 13 residues. Germline V CDR1 and CDR2: MDHEN, SYDVKM. Trimming took off 5 bases at V and 8 bases at J, with 12 bases between the two ends. Written as DNA, the CDR3 is TGTGCCAGCAGTCTACAGGGTGGCGAAAAACTGTTTTTT. Residues: CASSLQGGEKLFF.

This sequence joins TRBV5-5 and TRBJ2-7; D may be TRBD1 (5 bases). CDR1 and CDR2 (germline): SGHKS, YYEKEE (reference sequence). The CDR3 length is 13 residues. The V gene lost 0 bases and the J gene lost 3 bases, with 7 bases spanning the gap. CDR3 in DNA: TGTGCCAGCAGCTTGGGCAGGGTCTACGAGCAGTACTTC. Encoded protein: CASSLGRVYEQYF.